This entry lists 5 T cell receptor beta chains sequenced from one sample in a study of sequential checkpoint blockade in melanoma. Treatment described: randomized to nivolumab then ipilimumab (arm A) or the reverse (arm B). Clones were sequenced by immunoSEQ multiplex PCR, and TCRdb holds only the in-frame ones, with some missing. Of roughly 12,000 clones in the sample, around 73% are singletons; the top ten hold 10% to 13%. Specimen: CD8+ T cells sorted from blood (inferred from file names), collected from a patient given nivolumab and ipilimumab in sequence. The source is a human donor with melanoma.

This clone was counted a few times. This sample also contains other DNA sequences that code for the same CDR3. The chain employs TRBV4-1 and TRBJ1-2; 7 nucleotides match TRBD1. Germline loops: CDR1 MGHRA, CDR2 YSYEKL. This CDR3 is built from 12 residues. V was clipped by 1 base and J by 8 bases; unmatched bases: 1. CDR3 sequence reads: CASSQAGGGYTF. CDR3 nucleotides: TGCGCCAGCAGCCAAGCAGGGGGAGGCTACACCTTC.

This clone was seen once. The genes are TRBV30 and TRBJ2-7, with 8 bases aligning to TRBD2. The CDR3 extends over 13 amino acids. V dropped 5 bases and J dropped 0; count of bases not matched to a gene: 3. Germline-derived CDR1 and CDR2 are GTSNPN and SVGIG (reference sequence). Here the CDR3 reads CAWASGSSYEQYF. The CDR3 coding sequence is TGTGCCTGGGCTAGCGGGTCCTCCTACGAGCAGTACTTC.

The rearrangement joins TRBV25-1 to TRBJ2-7; maybe TRBD1 (6 bases). The V and J ends lost 5 bases and 1 base respectively, with 9 bases between them. The germline gives CDR1 MGHDK, CDR2 SYGVNS. This CDR3 contains 13 residues. CDR3 nucleotides: TGTGCCAGCAGTCCCGGGACATCCTACGAGCAGTACTTC. It encodes CASSPGTSYEQYF.

The chain uses TRBV27 and TRBJ1-1; TRBD1 might be the D (6 bases). Germline CDR1 and CDR2: MNHEY and SMNVEV (reference sequence). There are 13 residues in the CDR3. Deletions cut 6 bases from V and 11 bases from J, with 19 bases between. The DNA of the CDR3 is TGTGCCAGCAGGCCCTCCGGGACAATCGAGGCTTTCTTT. Protein: CASRPSGTIEAFF.

This chain links TRBV6-4 with TRBJ1-6; 7 bases line up with TRBD1. The ends lost 6 bases at V and 5 bases at J; junction bases unmatched: 7. CDR1 MRHNA and CDR2 SNTAGT come from the germline V gene. The CDR3 has 15 amino acids. Here the CDR3 reads CASRGQAANNSPLHF. In nucleotides, the CDR3 is TGTGCCAGCAGAGGACAGGCAGCCAATAATTCACCCCTCCACTTT.